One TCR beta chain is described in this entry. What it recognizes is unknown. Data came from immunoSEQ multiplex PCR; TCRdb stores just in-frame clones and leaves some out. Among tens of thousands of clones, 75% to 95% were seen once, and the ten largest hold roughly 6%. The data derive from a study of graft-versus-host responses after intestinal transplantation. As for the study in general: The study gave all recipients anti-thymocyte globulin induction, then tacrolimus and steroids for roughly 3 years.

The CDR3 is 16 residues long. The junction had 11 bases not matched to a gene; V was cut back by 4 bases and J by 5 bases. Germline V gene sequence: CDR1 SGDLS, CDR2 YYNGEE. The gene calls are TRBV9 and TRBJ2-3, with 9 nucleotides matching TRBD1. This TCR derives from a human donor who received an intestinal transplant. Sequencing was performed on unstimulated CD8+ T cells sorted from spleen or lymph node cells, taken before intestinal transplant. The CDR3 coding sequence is TGTGCCAGCAGCTCTCCCCGGGACAGGGTATTAGATACGCAGTATTTT. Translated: CASSSPRDRVLDTQYF.